This T cell receptor (beta chain) was observed in a study of blood T cell repertoires in COVID-19. Study background: The cDNA or gDNA used as material had been derived from T cells, B-cell-depleted T cells, or PBMCs.

Germline V gene lookup returns CDR1 WNHNN and CDR2 SYGVQD (reference sequence). The CDR3 covers 15 residues. V lost 11 bases, J lost 4 bases, and 13 bases stayed unmatched. Original data processing: Scientists estimated how many nucleated cells there were by amplifying reference gene primers. TCRdb's copy holds only in-frame clones and misses some; the assay was immunoSEQ multiplex PCR. That table furnishes V, J and clone size, whereas the DNA furnished D and trimming. This sample has 130,000 or so clones; roughly 89% occur once, and the top ten carry roughly 3.9%. The chain carries TRBV10-1 and TRBJ2-2; 7 bases fit TRBD1. The sample consisted of peripheral blood. The receptor was derived from a man aged 55 to 70 with COVID-19, enrolled during active disease. In nucleotides, the CDR3 is TGCGCCGGCCCGGATGACAGGGTTTTCACCGGGGAGCTGTTTTTT. This gives the protein CAGPDDRVFTGELFF.